This T cell receptor (beta chain) was profiled in a study of blood T cell repertoires in COVID-19. From germline, CDR1 is MDHEN and CDR2 SYDVKM. This CDR3 has 14 residues. Losses at the gene ends were 5 bases for V and 7 bases for J; bases not matched to a gene: 10. Generated by immunoSEQ multiplex PCR, the TCRdb table keeps only in-frame clones and is missing some. This table has 120,000 or so clones, around 80% appearing once. This chain joins TRBV28 and TRBJ1-1, with TRBD1 matching over 7 bases. This sequence was found in a man between 25 and 39 years old with COVID-19, enrolled during active disease. The sample comprised peripheral blood. CDR3 loop: CASSHEQGPYEAFF. The CDR3 DNA reads TGTGCCAGCAGTCACGAACAGGGGCCATATGAAGCTTTCTTT.